This entry concerns a single TCR beta chain. Its antigen is unknown. These data belong to a study of PD-L1 blockade in urothelial cancer. CDR1 and CDR2 (germline): SGHTS, YDEGEE. V was cut by 2 bases and J by 6 bases, with 17 bases left in between. This CDR3 is built from 15 residues. Generated by immunoSEQ multiplex PCR, the TCRdb table keeps only in-frame clones and is missing some. The sample lists just over 50,000 clones, approximately 80% occurring once. Study-level results: Tumor-associated clones in blood expanded more at 3 weeks in durable-benefit patients. A below-median TCR clonality in blood before treatment predicted better survival.

The origin of this receptor is a man between 65 and 85 years old with urothelial cancer. V usage is TRBV5-8 and J usage is TRBJ2-5, with TRBD1 as a possible D gene (5 bases). The sequenced sample was PBMCs, obtained around atezolizumab (anti-PD-L1) treatment. In DNA form, the CDR3 reads TGTGCCAGCAGCTTAGGATCCAGGGCTGGGAAGACCCAGTACTTC. Protein product: CASSLGSRAGKTQYF.